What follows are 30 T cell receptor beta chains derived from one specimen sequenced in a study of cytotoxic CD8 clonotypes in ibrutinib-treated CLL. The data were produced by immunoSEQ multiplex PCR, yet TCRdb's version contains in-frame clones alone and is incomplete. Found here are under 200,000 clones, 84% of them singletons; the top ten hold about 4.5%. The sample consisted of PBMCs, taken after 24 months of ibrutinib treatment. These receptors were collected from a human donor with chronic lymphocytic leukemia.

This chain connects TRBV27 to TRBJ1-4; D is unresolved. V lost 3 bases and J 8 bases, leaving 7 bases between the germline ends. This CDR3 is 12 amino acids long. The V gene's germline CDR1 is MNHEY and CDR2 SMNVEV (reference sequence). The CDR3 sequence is CASSFPGEKLFF. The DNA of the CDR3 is TGTGCCAGCAGTTTCCCAGGCGAAAAACTGTTTTTT.

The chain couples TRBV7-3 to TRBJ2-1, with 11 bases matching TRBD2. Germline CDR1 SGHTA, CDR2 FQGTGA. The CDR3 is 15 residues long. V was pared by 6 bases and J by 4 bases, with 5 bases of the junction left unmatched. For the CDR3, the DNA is TGTGCCAGCAGATTCGGGACTAGCGGTTACAATGAGCAGTTCTTC. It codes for CASRFGTSGYNEQFF.

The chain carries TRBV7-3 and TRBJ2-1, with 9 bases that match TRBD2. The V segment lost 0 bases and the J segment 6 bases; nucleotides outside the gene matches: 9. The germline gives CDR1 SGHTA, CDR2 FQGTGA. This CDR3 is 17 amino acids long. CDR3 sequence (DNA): TGTGCCAGCAGCTTAACCCAACCTAGCGGGACCAGCAATGAGCAGTTCTTC. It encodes CASSLTQPSGTSNEQFF.

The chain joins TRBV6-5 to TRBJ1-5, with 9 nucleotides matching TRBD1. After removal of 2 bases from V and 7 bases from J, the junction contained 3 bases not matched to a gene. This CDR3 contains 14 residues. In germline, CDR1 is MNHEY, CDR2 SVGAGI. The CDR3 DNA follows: TGTGCCAGCAGTTACGACAGGGGGGTACAGCCCCAGCATTTT. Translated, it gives CASSYDRGVQPQHF.

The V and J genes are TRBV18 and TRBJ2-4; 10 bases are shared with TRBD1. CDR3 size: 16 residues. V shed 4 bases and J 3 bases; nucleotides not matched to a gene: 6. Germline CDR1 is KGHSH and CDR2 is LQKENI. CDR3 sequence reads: CASSHRTGGGKNIQYF. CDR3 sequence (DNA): TGTGCCAGCTCACATCGGACAGGGGGAGGCAAAAACATTCAGTACTTC.

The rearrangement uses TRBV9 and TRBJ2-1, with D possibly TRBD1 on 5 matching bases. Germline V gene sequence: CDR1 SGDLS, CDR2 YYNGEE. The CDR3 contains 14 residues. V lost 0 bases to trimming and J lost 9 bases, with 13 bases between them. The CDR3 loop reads CASSVVGVGGEQFF. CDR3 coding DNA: TGTGCCAGCAGCGTAGTAGGGGTCGGCGGTGAGCAGTTCTTC.

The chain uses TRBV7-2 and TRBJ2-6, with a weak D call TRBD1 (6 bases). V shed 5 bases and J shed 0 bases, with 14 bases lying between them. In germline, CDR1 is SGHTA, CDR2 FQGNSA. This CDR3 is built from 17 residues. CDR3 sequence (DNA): TGTGCCAGCAGCCCTGGGACACTTAGCTCTGGGGCCAACGTCCTGACTTTC. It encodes CASSPGTLSSGANVLTF.

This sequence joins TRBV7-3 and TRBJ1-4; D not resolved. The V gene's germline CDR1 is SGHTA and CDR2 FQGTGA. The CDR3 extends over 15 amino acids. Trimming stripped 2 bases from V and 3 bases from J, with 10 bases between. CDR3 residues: CASSLSGRSNEKLFF. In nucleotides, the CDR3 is TGTGCCAGCAGCTTATCGGGCCGATCTAATGAAAAACTGTTTTTT. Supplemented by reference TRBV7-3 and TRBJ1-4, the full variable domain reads GAGVSQTPSNKVTEKGKYVELRCDPISGHTALYWYRQSLGQGPEFLIYFQGTGAADDSGLPNDRFFAVRPEGSVSTLKIQRTERGDSAVYLCASSLSGRSNEKLFFGSGTQLSVL.

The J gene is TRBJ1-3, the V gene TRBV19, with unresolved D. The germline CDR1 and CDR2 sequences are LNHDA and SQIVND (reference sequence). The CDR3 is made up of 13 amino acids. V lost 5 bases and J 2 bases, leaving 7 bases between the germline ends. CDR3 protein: CASSDYTGNTIYF. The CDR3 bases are TGTGCCAGTAGTGATTACACTGGAAACACCATATATTTT.

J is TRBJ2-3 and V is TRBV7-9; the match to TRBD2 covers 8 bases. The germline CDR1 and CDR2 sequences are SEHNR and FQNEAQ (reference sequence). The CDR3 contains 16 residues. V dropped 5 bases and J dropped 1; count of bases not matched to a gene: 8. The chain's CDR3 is CASSRTNSGGTDTQYF. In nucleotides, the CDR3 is TGTGCCAGCAGCCGAACAAATAGCGGGGGCACAGATACGCAGTATTTT. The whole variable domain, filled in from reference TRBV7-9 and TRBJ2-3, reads DTGVSQNPRHKITKRGQNVTFRCDPISEHNRLYWYRQTLGQGPEFLTYFQNEAQLEKSRLLSDRFSAERPKGSFSTLEIQRTEQGDSAMYLCASSRTNSGGTDTQYFGPGTRLTVL.

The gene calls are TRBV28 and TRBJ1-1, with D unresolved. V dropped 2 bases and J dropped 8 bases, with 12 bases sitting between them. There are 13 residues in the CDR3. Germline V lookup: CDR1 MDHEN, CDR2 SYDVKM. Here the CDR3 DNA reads TGTGCCAGCAGTTTACCTCCGGGAGTCGAAGCTTTCTTT. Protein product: CASSLPPGVEAFF.

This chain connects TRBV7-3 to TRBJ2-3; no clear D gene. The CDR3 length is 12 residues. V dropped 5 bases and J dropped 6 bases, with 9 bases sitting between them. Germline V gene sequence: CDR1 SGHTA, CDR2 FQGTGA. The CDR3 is CASSRSGDTQYF. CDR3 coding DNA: TGTGCCAGCAGCCGCTCCGGGGATACGCAGTATTTT.

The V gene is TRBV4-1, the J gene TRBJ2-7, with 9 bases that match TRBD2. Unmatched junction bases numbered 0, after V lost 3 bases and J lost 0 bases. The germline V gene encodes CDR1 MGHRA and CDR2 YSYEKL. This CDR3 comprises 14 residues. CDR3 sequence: CASSQTSGSYEQYF. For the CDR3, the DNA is TGCGCCAGCAGCCAGACTAGCGGCTCCTACGAGCAGTACTTC.

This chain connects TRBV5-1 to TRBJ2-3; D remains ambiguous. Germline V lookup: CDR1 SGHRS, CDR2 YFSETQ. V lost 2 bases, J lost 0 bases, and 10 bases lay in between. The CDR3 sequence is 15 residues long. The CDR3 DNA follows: TGCGCCAGCAGCTTTCAGAGTTCTAGCACAGATACGCAGTATTTT. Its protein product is CASSFQSSSTDTQYF.

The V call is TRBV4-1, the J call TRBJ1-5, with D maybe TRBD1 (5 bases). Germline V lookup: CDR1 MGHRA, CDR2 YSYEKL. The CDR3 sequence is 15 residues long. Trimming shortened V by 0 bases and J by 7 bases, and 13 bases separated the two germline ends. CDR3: CASSQDWGTEQPQHF. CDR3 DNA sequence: TGCGCCAGCAGCCAAGACTGGGGGACGGAACAGCCCCAGCATTTT.

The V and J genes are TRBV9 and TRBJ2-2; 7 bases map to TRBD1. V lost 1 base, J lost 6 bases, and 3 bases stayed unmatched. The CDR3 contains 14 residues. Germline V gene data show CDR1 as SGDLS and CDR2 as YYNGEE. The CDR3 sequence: CASSVTGEPGELFF. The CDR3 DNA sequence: TGTGCCAGCAGCGTAACAGGGGAGCCCGGGGAGCTGTTTTTT.

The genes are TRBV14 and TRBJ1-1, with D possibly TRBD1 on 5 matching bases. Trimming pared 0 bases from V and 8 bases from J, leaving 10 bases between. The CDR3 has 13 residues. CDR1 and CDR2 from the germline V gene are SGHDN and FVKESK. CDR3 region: CASSQDQYREAFF. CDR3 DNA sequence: TGTGCCAGCAGCCAAGATCAGTACAGGGAAGCTTTCTTT.

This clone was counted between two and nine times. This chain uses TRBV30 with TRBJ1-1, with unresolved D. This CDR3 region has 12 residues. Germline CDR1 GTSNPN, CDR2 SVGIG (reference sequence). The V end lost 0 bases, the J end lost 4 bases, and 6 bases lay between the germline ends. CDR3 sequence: CAWSVHGTEAFF. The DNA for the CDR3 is TGTGCCTGGAGTGTACACGGCACTGAAGCTTTCTTT.

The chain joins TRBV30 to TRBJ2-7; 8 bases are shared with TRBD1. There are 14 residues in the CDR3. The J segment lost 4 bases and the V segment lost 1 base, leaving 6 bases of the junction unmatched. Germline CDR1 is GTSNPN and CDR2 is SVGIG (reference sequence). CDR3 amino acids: CAWSAGGRRYEQYF. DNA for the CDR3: TGTGCCTGGAGTGCAGGGGGCAGAAGATACGAGCAGTACTTC.

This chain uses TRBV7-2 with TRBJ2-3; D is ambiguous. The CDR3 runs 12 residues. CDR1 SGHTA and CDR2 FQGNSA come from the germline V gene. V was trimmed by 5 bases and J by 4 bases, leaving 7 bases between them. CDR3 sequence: CASSRPADTQYF. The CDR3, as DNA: TGTGCCAGCAGCCGACCCGCAGATACGCAGTATTTT.

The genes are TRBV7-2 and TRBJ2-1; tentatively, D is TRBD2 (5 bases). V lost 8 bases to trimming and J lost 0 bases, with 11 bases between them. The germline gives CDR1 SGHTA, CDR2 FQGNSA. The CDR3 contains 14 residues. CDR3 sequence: CASVRDSSYNEQFF. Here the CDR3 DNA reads TGTGCCAGCGTACGGGATAGCTCCTACAATGAGCAGTTCTTC. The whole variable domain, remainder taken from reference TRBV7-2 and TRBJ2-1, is GAGVSQSPSNKVTEKGKDVELRCDPISGHTALYWYRQSLGQGLEFLIYFQGNSAPDKSGLPSDRFSAERTGGSVSTLTIQRTQQEDSAVYLCASVRDSSYNEQFFGPGTRLTVL.

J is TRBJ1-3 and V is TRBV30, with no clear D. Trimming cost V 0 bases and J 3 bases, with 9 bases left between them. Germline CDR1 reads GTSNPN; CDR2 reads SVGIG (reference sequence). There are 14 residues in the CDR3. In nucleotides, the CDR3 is TGTGCCTGGAGTGTACTCCTGAATGGAAACACCATATATTTT. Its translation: CAWSVLLNGNTIYF.

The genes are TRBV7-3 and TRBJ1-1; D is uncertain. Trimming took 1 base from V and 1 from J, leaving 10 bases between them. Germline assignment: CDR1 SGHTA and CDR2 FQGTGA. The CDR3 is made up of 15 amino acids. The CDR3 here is CASSLNYVRNTEAFF. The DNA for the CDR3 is TGTGCCAGCAGCTTAAACTACGTCCGGAACACTGAAGCTTTCTTT.

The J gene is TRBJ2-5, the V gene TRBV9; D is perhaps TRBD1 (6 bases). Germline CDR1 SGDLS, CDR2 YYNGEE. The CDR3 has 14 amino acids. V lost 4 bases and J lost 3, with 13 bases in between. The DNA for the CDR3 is TGTGCCAGCAGCCCCCATACAGGGAAAGAGACCCAGTACTTC. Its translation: CASSPHTGKETQYF.

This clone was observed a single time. The DNA for the CDR3 is TGTGCCTGGAGTCCTCGACAGTTTATGAACACTGAAGCTTTCTTT. It specifies CAWSPRQFMNTEAFF. V gene TRBV30 combines with J gene TRBJ1-1, with a possible D match to TRBD1 (5 bases). V was trimmed by 2 bases and J by 0 bases, leaving 13 bases between them. Germline CDR1 GTSNPN, CDR2 SVGIG (reference sequence). The CDR3 consists of 15 residues.

The CDR3 reads CASSSPGQNTEAFF. The CDR3 nucleotides read TGCGCCAGCAGTTCCCCGGGACAGAACACTGAAGCTTTCTTT. J is TRBJ1-1 and V is TRBV4-1; perhaps TRBD1 as D (6 bases). Germline V gene data show CDR1 as MGHRA and CDR2 as YSYEKL. This CDR3 is built from 14 residues. V lost 6 bases, J lost 1 base, and 12 bases lay in between.

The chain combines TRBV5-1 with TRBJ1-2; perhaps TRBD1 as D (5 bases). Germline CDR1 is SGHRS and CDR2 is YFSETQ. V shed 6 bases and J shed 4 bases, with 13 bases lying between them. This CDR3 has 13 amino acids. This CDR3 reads CASNSAQGYGYTF. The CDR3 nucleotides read TGCGCCAGCAATAGTGCGCAGGGCTATGGCTACACCTTC. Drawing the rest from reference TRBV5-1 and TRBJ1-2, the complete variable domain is KAGVTQTPRYLIKTRGQQVTLSCSPISGHRSVSWYQQTPGQGLQFLFEYFSETQRNKGNFPGRFSGRQFSNSRSEMNVSTLELGDSALYLCASNSAQGYGYTFGSGTRLTVV.

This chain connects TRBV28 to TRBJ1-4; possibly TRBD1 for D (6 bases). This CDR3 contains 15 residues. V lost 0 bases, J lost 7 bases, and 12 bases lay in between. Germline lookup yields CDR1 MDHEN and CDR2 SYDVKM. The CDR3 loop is CASSLWGGWSEKLFF. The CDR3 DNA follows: TGTGCCAGCAGTTTATGGGGGGGCTGGTCTGAAAAACTGTTTTTT.

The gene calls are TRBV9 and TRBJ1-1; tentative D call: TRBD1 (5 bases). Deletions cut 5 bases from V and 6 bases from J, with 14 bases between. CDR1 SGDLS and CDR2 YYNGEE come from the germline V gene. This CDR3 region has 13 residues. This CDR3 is CASRNSPGSEAFF. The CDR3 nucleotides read TGTGCCAGCAGGAACAGTCCAGGGTCTGAAGCTTTCTTT.

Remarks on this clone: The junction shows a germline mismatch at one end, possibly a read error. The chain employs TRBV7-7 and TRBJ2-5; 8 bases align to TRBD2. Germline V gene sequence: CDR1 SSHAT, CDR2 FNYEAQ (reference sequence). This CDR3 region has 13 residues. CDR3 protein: CASRRTSWETQYF. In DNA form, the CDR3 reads TGTGCTAGCAGGCGGACTAGCTGGGAGACCCAGTACTTC.